What follows is one T cell receptor beta chain and its context. This sample was included in a study of blood T cell repertoires in COVID-19. Study as a whole: The samples span acute and convalescent COVID-19 from the United States, Italy and Spain.

Per the authors' pipeline: Scientists estimated how many nucleated cells there were by amplifying reference gene primers. Profiled with immunoSEQ multiplex PCR; TCRdb holds only in-frame clones, not every one. V, J and clone size reflect that table, while D and trimming were determined from the DNA. The sample contains 75,000 to 80,000 clones, approximately 90% of which appear only once. V was shortened by 2 bases and J by 1 base, with 6 bases between the two germline ends. This CDR3 contains 13 residues. Germline values: CDR1 MNHNS, CDR2 SASEGT. This chain connects TRBV6-1 to TRBJ2-7, with D perhaps TRBD1 (5 bases). Sequences were obtained from peripheral blood. This TCR derives from a human donor in a cohort sampled during active COVID-19. In DNA form, the CDR3 reads TGTGCCAGCAGTGAATCAGGGTCCTACGAGCAGTACTTC. Translated, it gives CASSESGSYEQYF.